The following is a T cell receptor (beta chain) sequence with its context. These data come from a study of blood T cell repertoires in COVID-19. Study at large: The samples span acute and convalescent COVID-19 from the United States, Italy and Spain. Nucleic acid was either cDNA or gDNA, and it came from T cells, B-cell-depleted T cells, or PBMCs.

The CDR3 consists of 12 residues. Per germline, CDR1 SNHLY and CDR2 FYNNEI. V lost 8 bases and J lost 6, with 13 bases in between. Per the study methods: Amplifying reference gene primers gave estimates of nucleated cell counts. Method: immunoSEQ multiplex PCR; TCRdb's copy keeps in-frame clones and lacks some. Clonal size and the V and J genes are those of that table, whereas D and trimming came from the DNA. Among about 43,000 clones, approximately 80% were seen once, and the ten largest hold approximately 2.5%. The gene calls are TRBV2 and TRBJ1-2; the D is unclear. Sequenced material: peripheral blood. The receptor's source is an older woman with acute or convalescent COVID-19. The CDR3 DNA sequence: TGTGCCAGCTCAAGAGCACCTCATGGCTACACCTTC. This encodes CASSRAPHGYTF.